Below, 20 T cell receptor beta chains from the same sample are listed, as sequenced in a study of shared clonotypes between healthy human individuals. Measured with immunoSEQ multiplex PCR; TCRdb has only the in-frame clones, and not every one. This table holds some 2.1 million clones, less than 95% found once. The naive CD8 population came from CD45RO-negative cells selected for CCR7, without terminally differentiated effector memory CD45RA+ cells. Material for sequencing was naive CD8+ T cells sorted from blood. Receptor source: a young man in good health.

This CDR3 reads CASSLTVSDSYEQYF. CDR3 bases: TGTGCCAGCAGCCTTACAGTAAGTGATTCCTACGAGCAGTACTTC. The chain links TRBV4-2 to TRBJ2-7, with no clear D. V was shortened by 4 bases and J by 1 base, with 14 bases between the two germline ends. Germline loops: CDR1 LGHNA, CDR2 YNFKEQ. The CDR3 is 15 amino acids.

Notes on this clone: Other DNA sequences in this specimen translate into the identical CDR3. The J gene is TRBJ2-1, the V gene TRBV5-8; D gene ambiguous. V lost 0 bases to trimming and J lost 5 bases, with 6 bases between them. This CDR3 has 13 residues. Germline loops: CDR1 SGHTS, CDR2 YDEGEE. The CDR3 loop reads CASSLAGNNEQFF. The CDR3 nucleotides read TGTGCCAGCAGCTTGGCCGGTAACAATGAGCAGTTCTTC.

The gene calls are TRBV9 and TRBJ2-3; TRBD1 agrees at 9 bases. Unmatched junction bases numbered 6, after V lost 3 bases and J lost 1 base. CDR1 is SGDLS, CDR2 YYNGEE, per germline. CDR3 size: 16 residues. CDR3 sequence reads: CASSGTGGWGTDTQYF. The CDR3 DNA reads TGTGCCAGCAGCGGTACAGGGGGCTGGGGCACAGATACGCAGTATTTT.

This CDR3 reads CSVGPGFRNEQFF. Written as DNA, the CDR3 is TGCAGCGTTGGCCCGGGGTTTCGCAATGAGCAGTTCTTC. This chain links TRBV29-1 with TRBJ2-1, with D maybe TRBD2 (5 bases). The CDR3 consists of 13 residues. V was shortened by 4 bases and J by 6 bases, with 13 bases between the two germline ends. Germline loops: CDR1 SQVTM, CDR2 ANQGSEA.

This chain links TRBV19 with TRBJ1-3; D call uncertain. There are 15 residues in the CDR3. Trimming pared 10 bases from V and 0 bases from J, leaving 16 bases between. The germline CDR1 and CDR2 sequences are LNHDA and SQIVND (reference sequence). The CDR3 nucleotides are TGTGCCACCGAGTGGACGGTGAGCTCTGGAAACACCATATATTTT. Protein product: CATEWTVSSGNTIYF. Together with reference TRBV19 and TRBJ1-3, the CDR3 gives the full variable domain: DGGITQSPKYLFRKEGQNVTLSCEQNLNHDAMYWYRQDPGQGLRLIYYSQIVNDFQKGDIAEGYSVSREKKESFPLTVTSAQKNPTAFYLCATEWTVSSGNTIYFGEGSWLTVV.

The V call is TRBV7-8, the J call TRBJ2-1; D call uncertain. This CDR3 has 14 residues. The germline V gene has CDR1 SGHVS and CDR2 FQNEAQ. V lost 5 bases and J lost 1, with 9 bases in between. This chain's CDR3 is CASSPRDSYNEQFF. The CDR3 nucleotides read TGTGCCAGCAGCCCTCGCGATTCCTACAATGAGCAGTTCTTC.

This rearrangement joins TRBV9 to TRBJ2-1, with TRBD1 identical over 8 bases. Germline-derived CDR1 and CDR2 are SGDLS and YYNGEE. The V and J ends lost 7 bases and 0 bases, in that order; junction bases with no gene match: 9. The CDR3 covers 16 residues. This chain's CDR3 is CASGDGQGRSYNEQFF. As DNA, the CDR3 is TGTGCCAGCGGAGATGGACAGGGACGCTCCTACAATGAGCAGTTCTTC.

The chain recombines TRBV14 with TRBJ2-7; D is possibly TRBD2 (6 bases). Trimming shortened V by 1 base and J by 6 bases, and 19 bases separated the two germline ends. From germline, CDR1 is SGHDN and CDR2 FVKESK. The CDR3 spans 16 residues. CDR3 region: CASSQGGLAFSAEQYF. CDR3 DNA: TGTGCCAGCAGCCAAGGGGGCCTAGCGTTTTCTGCCGAGCAGTACTTC.

The chain recombines TRBV19 with TRBJ1-3; D ambiguous. The V end was cut by 6 bases, the J end by 2 bases, with 14 bases between. The germline CDR1 and CDR2 sequences are LNHDA and SQIVND (reference sequence). The length of the CDR3 is 15 residues. CDR3 sequence (DNA): TGTGCCAGTAGCACTTTCGAGGACGCTGGAAACACCATATATTTT. The encoded protein is CASSTFEDAGNTIYF.

The V call is TRBV9, the J call TRBJ2-5, with a tentative D call TRBD1 (6 bases). The CDR3 contains 15 residues. Germline V gene lookup returns CDR1 SGDLS and CDR2 YYNGEE. The V and J ends lost 0 bases and 1 base respectively, with 10 bases between them. The CDR3 loop reads CASSVDGQSQETQYF. CDR3 in DNA: TGTGCCAGCAGCGTAGATGGACAGTCCCAAGAGACCCAGTACTTC. Full variable domain (remainder filled in from reference TRBV9 and TRBJ2-5): DSGVTQTPKHLITATGQRVTLRCSPRSGDLSVYWYQQSLDQGLQFLIQYYNGEERAKGNILERFSAQQFPDLHSELNLSSLELGDSALYFCASSVDGQSQETQYFGPGTRLLVL.

The chain joins TRBV28 to TRBJ2-7; TRBD1 aligns across 7 bases. Germline-derived CDR1 and CDR2 are MDHEN and SYDVKM. This CDR3 has 13 amino acids. Trimming removed 6 bases from V and 4 bases from J; junction bases left unmatched: 6. CDR3 residues: CASRSTGAYEQYF. The CDR3, as DNA: TGTGCCAGCAGATCTACAGGGGCTTACGAGCAGTACTTC.

The V and J genes are TRBV6-1 and TRBJ2-7; D is ambiguous. CDR1 and CDR2 (germline): MNHNS, SASEGT. The V end lost 3 bases, the J end lost 7 bases, and 25 bases lay between the germline ends. CDR3 length: 17 amino acids. The CDR3 reads CASSEAPRSHPQWEQYF. The CDR3 coding sequence is TGTGCCAGCAGTGAGGCCCCTAGGTCCCACCCCCAATGGGAGCAGTACTTC.

The chain couples TRBV11-2 to TRBJ1-2; D is uncertain. Germline loops: CDR1 SGHAT, CDR2 FQNNGV. The CDR3 has 13 residues. Trimming shortened V by 3 bases and J by 8 bases, and 13 bases separated the two germline ends. CDR3 sequence (DNA): TGTGCCAGCAGCTTGGATTCAATGGGGGGCTACACCTTC. Translated, it gives CASSLDSMGGYTF.

This chain uses TRBV10-1 with TRBJ2-7; D gene unclear. The CDR3 is 13 amino acids. Germline CDR1 WNHNN, CDR2 SYGVQD (reference sequence). V was clipped by 2 bases and J by 1 base, with 6 bases between them. The CDR3 loop reads CASSEGLSYEQYF. The DNA for the CDR3 is TGCGCCAGCAGTGAGGGTTTGTCCTACGAGCAGTACTTC.

Comments on this clone: Other DNA sequences in the same sample also yield this CDR3. This rearrangement joins TRBV4-1 to TRBJ2-7; D gene uncertain. CDR1 MGHRA and CDR2 YSYEKL come from the germline V gene. The CDR3 length is 13 residues. V lost 4 bases and J lost 2, with 9 bases in between. The CDR3 region has the DNA TGCGCCAGCAGCCCCACACGGACCTACGAGCAGTACTTC. This gives the protein CASSPTRTYEQYF.

About this clone itself: Different DNA sequences within this sample yield the same CDR3. The chain joins TRBV30 to TRBJ1-6, with 7 bases that match TRBD1. The CDR3 is made up of 14 amino acids. CDR1 is GTSNPN, CDR2 SVGIG, per germline (reference sequence). With V trimmed by 0 bases and J by 7 bases, 3 bases remained unmatched. As DNA, the CDR3 is TGTGCCTGGAGTGTCGGGACAGCGAATTCACCCCTCCACTTT. The encoded protein is CAWSVGTANSPLHF.

The chain recombines TRBV7-2 with TRBJ2-7, with unresolved D. The CDR3 covers 15 residues. V was shortened by 5 bases and J by 7 bases, with 21 bases between the two germline ends. Germline assignment: CDR1 SGHTA and CDR2 FQGNSA. The CDR3 loop is CASSPQGSPLLEQYF. The CDR3 DNA reads as TGTGCCAGCAGCCCCCAAGGGTCGCCCTTACTGGAGCAGTACTTC.

The gene calls are TRBV4-1 and TRBJ1-1; 8 nucleotides match TRBD1. CDR1 and CDR2 from the germline V gene are MGHRA and YSYEKL. The junction had 3 bases not matched to a gene; V was cut back by 4 bases and J by 5 bases. This CDR3 has 13 residues. The CDR3 loop is CASSPGGATEAFF. Here the CDR3 DNA reads TGCGCCAGCAGCCCAGGGGGCGCGACTGAAGCTTTCTTT.

This chain joins TRBV10-3 and TRBJ2-2; the D gene is possibly TRBD1 (6 bases). Deletions cut 7 bases from V and 7 bases from J, with 13 bases between. From germline, CDR1 is ENHRY and CDR2 SYGVKD. The CDR3 contains 13 residues. CDR3 sequence (DNA): TGTGCCATCAATTCAGGGGCGGGCGGGGAGCTGTTTTTT. Its protein is CAINSGAGGELFF.

The chain has TRBV5-1 and TRBJ2-5; D gene ambiguous. CDR1 is SGHRS and CDR2 is YFSETQ in the germline V gene. V was clipped by 0 bases and J by 5 bases, with 11 bases between them. This CDR3 comprises 14 residues. Written as DNA, the CDR3 is TGCGCCAGCAGCTTGGTAGGGATGGGGGAGACCCAGTACTTC. This translates into CASSLVGMGETQYF.